Presented here are 20 T cell receptor beta chains from one specimen sequenced in a study of shared clonotypes between healthy human individuals. Using immunoSEQ multiplex PCR, the repertoire was profiled, and TCRdb retains in-frame clones only, with some absent. The table has hundreds of thousands of clones, around 67% seen once; the top ten hold approximately 1.6%. Material: memory CD4+ T cells sorted from blood. Subset defined: CD45RA-negative fraction. These receptors came from a woman aged 25 to 45 in good health.

A remark on this clone: The same CDR3 arises from other DNA sequences in this sample as well. The chain has TRBV5-4 and TRBJ2-1, with a weak D call TRBD2 (5 bases). In germline, CDR1 is SGHNT, CDR2 YYREEE (reference sequence). The CDR3 loop spans 13 amino acids. V was cut by 0 bases and J by 5 bases, with 6 bases left in between. CDR3 sequence: CASSLAGNNEQFF. The CDR3 DNA reads TGTGCCAGCAGCTTGGCGGGAAACAATGAGCAGTTCTTC. Full variable domain (rest looked up from reference TRBV5-4 and TRBJ2-1): ETGVTQSPTHLIKTRGQQVTLRCSSQSGHNTVSWYQQALGQGPQFIFQYYREEENGRGNFPPRFSGLQFPNYSSELNVNALELDDSALYLCASSLAGNNEQFFGPGTRLTVL.

This clone was detected only once. This chain joins TRBV28 and TRBJ2-7, with 12 nucleotides matching TRBD2. Germline V lookup: CDR1 MDHEN, CDR2 SYDVKM. V lost 6 bases to trimming and J lost 6 bases; unmatched junction nucleotides: 6. CDR3 size: 14 residues. CDR3 loop: CASRTSGRFGEQYF. The DNA of the CDR3 is TGTGCCAGCAGGACTAGCGGGAGATTCGGCGAGCAGTACTTC.

The count of this clone is one. DNA for the CDR3: TGTGCCAGCAGTTTATCGGTGGGCAGGGGGCACTCCTACGAGCAGTACTTC. This sequence encodes CASSLSVGRGHSYEQYF. This rearrangement joins TRBV27 to TRBJ2-7, with TRBD1 matching 8 bases. Per the germline V gene, CDR1 is MNHEY and CDR2 is SMNVEV (reference sequence). With 0 bases clipped from V and 0 bases from J, the junction kept 7 bases outside the gene matches. This CDR3 has 17 residues.

This clone was seen a few times. The V gene is TRBV5-1, the J gene TRBJ2-2; the D gene could be TRBD1 or TRBD2 (5 bases each). The CDR3 sequence is 14 residues long. Trimming took off 7 bases at V and 4 bases at J, with 14 bases between the two ends. Germline CDR1 and CDR2: SGHRS and YFSETQ. CDR3: CASGFGTVTGELFF. Here the CDR3 DNA reads TGCGCCAGCGGTTTTGGGACCGTCACCGGGGAGCTGTTTTTT.

This clone was observed a few times. The chain couples TRBV2 to TRBJ1-5; D is unresolved. The V and J ends lost 6 bases and 0 bases respectively, with 9 bases between them. The CDR3 totals 14 residues. CDR1 is SNHLY and CDR2 is FYNNEI in the germline V gene. The chain's CDR3 is CASSRENSNQPQHF. CDR3 in DNA: TGTGCCAGCAGCCGGGAGAATAGCAATCAGCCCCAGCATTTT.

This chain links TRBV29-1 with TRBJ2-5; 11 nucleotides match TRBD2. Unmatched junction bases numbered 5, after V lost 7 bases and J lost 1 base. The CDR3 covers 14 residues. The germline gives CDR1 SQVTM, CDR2 ANQGSEA. CDR3 in DNA: TGCAGCGCAGGACTAGCGGGTCGCCAAGAGACCCAGTACTTC. This sequence encodes CSAGLAGRQETQYF.

V gene TRBV2 combines with J gene TRBJ1-2; TRBD1 aligns across 8 bases. V was clipped by 4 bases and J by 6 bases; unmatched bases: 4. CDR1 is SNHLY, CDR2 FYNNEI, per germline. CDR3 length: 13 amino acids. In DNA form, the CDR3 reads TGTGCCAGCAGTGGACAGGGGATTCATGGCTACACCTTC. Its protein is CASSGQGIHGYTF.

The V and J genes are TRBV4-1 and TRBJ2-2; perhaps TRBD2 as D (6 bases). This CDR3 region has 16 residues. In germline, CDR1 is MGHRA, CDR2 YSYEKL. V was pared by 4 bases and J by 6 bases, with 18 bases between. This CDR3 reads CASSPPGGKSPGELFF. CDR3 sequence (DNA): TGCGCCAGCAGCCCACCGGGCGGGAAGAGTCCCGGGGAGCTGTTTTTT.

This sequence joins TRBV19 and TRBJ1-1; unclear D gene. CDR1 LNHDA and CDR2 SQIVND come from the germline V gene (reference sequence). This CDR3 spans 13 amino acids. Trimming cost V 5 bases and J 0 bases, with 7 bases left between them. Here the CDR3 reads CASSSQLNTEAFF. The CDR3, as DNA: TGTGCCAGTAGTTCACAACTGAACACTGAAGCTTTCTTT. Based on the CDR3 plus reference TRBV19 and TRBJ1-1, the full variable domain is DGGITQSPKYLFRKEGQNVTLSCEQNLNHDAMYWYRQDPGQGLRLIYYSQIVNDFQKGDIAEGYSVSREKKESFPLTVTSAQKNPTAFYLCASSSQLNTEAFFGQGTRLTVV.

In this sample, this clone turned up a few times. The genes are TRBV28 and TRBJ2-7; 7 bases match TRBD2. From germline, CDR1 is MDHEN and CDR2 SYDVKM. This CDR3 region has 14 residues. V shed 4 bases and J 7 bases; nucleotides not matched to a gene: 10. CDR3 sequence reads: CASSSPRLAWEQYF. CDR3 coding DNA: TGTGCCAGCAGTTCTCCCCGACTAGCTTGGGAGCAGTACTTC.

This clone turned up a few times. This chain links TRBV18 with TRBJ2-5; D might be TRBD1 (5 bases). CDR1 and CDR2 from the germline V gene are KGHSH and LQKENI. This CDR3 comprises 13 residues. V lost 3 bases, J lost 7 bases, and 12 bases lay in between. CDR3 sequence reads: CASSPNQGGTQYF. The CDR3 DNA sequence: TGTGCCAGCTCACCGAACCAGGGTGGGACCCAGTACTTC.

The chain couples TRBV27 to TRBJ1-2, with a weak D call TRBD1 (6 bases). This CDR3 spans 13 amino acids. The germline V and J ends were trimmed by 2 bases and 7 bases, with 11 bases remaining between them. The germline V gene has CDR1 MNHEY and CDR2 SMNVEV (reference sequence). CDR3 sequence: CASSLTAGVGYTF. Written as DNA, the CDR3 is TGTGCCAGCAGTTTAACGGCAGGGGTTGGCTACACCTTC.

The chain combines TRBV28 with TRBJ2-1; tentatively, D is TRBD2 (5 bases). Trimming took off 6 bases at V and 6 bases at J, with 18 bases between the two ends. Germline CDR1 MDHEN, CDR2 SYDVKM. The CDR3 runs 15 residues. The CDR3 spells CASSRGAELFNEQFF. DNA of the CDR3: TGTGCCAGCAGCCGAGGAGCGGAACTCTTCAATGAGCAGTTCTTC.

This clone was detected ten times or more. V and J are TRBV29-1 and TRBJ1-2; 7 nucleotides align to TRBD1. Per the germline V gene, CDR1 is SQVTM and CDR2 is ANQGSEA. The CDR3 totals 12 residues. The trim removed 6 bases at V and 4 bases at J, leaving 5 bases unmatched. CDR3 DNA sequence: TGCAGCGTAGCGGGACAGAGCTATGGCTACACCTTC. It translates to CSVAGQSYGYTF.

A remark on this clone: Additional DNA sequences in this sample encode the identical CDR3. V is TRBV6-1 and J is TRBJ2-7, with 13 bases matching TRBD2. J lost 3 bases, V lost 0 bases, and 5 bases had no gene match. The CDR3 totals 17 residues. In germline, CDR1 is MNHNS, CDR2 SASEGT. Here the CDR3 reads CASSEARTSGSRYEQYF. CDR3 in DNA: TGTGCCAGCAGTGAAGCCAGGACTAGCGGGAGCCGCTACGAGCAGTACTTC.

The chain recombines TRBV9 with TRBJ2-1, with TRBD2 identical over 7 bases. Germline V gene sequence: CDR1 SGDLS, CDR2 YYNGEE. With V trimmed by 4 bases and J by 0 bases, 4 bases remained unmatched. The CDR3 loop spans 15 amino acids. CDR3 protein: CASSPGGSSYNEQFF. The CDR3 region has the DNA TGTGCCAGCAGCCCGGGAGGCAGCTCCTACAATGAGCAGTTCTTC.

Notes on this clone: Other DNA sequences within the sample encode an identical CDR3. The chain combines TRBV28 with TRBJ2-1; tentatively, D is TRBD2 (5 bases). V shed 3 bases and J shed 3 bases, with 9 bases lying between them. CDR3 length equals 14 residues. Germline V gene data show CDR1 as MDHEN and CDR2 as SYDVKM. The CDR3 region has the DNA TGTGCCAGCAGTTTCTTACGGGACTACAATGAGCAGTTCTTC. This sequence encodes CASSFLRDYNEQFF.

The V and J genes are TRBV6-1 and TRBJ2-7; 8 nucleotides agree with TRBD1. The junction had 8 bases not matched to a gene; V was cut back by 7 bases and J by 3 bases. The CDR3 is made up of 14 amino acids. Germline CDR1 MNHNS, CDR2 SASEGT. The CDR3 region has the DNA TGTGCCAGCAAGTTCGGGACAGGTTTCTACGAGCAGTACTTC. Its translation: CASKFGTGFYEQYF.

The chain uses TRBV6-6 and TRBJ2-1; TRBD1 matches 7 bases. Trimming cost V 6 bases and J 3 bases; bases outside gene matches: 5. The germline V gene encodes CDR1 MNHNY and CDR2 SVGAGI (reference sequence). The CDR3 consists of 14 residues. CDR3 loop: CASSPGGSYNEQFF. CDR3 DNA: TGTGCCAGCAGCCCAGGGGGTAGCTACAATGAGCAGTTCTTC.

The V and J genes are TRBV6-5 and TRBJ2-7; 8 nucleotides agree with TRBD2. CDR3 length equals 14 residues. Trimming removed 4 bases from V and 2 bases from J; junction bases left unmatched: 4. Germline CDR1 reads MNHEY; CDR2 reads SVGAGI. Here the CDR3 DNA reads TGTGCCAGCAGTTCCGGACTAGCAACCTACGAGCAGTACTTC. It translates to CASSSGLATYEQYF.